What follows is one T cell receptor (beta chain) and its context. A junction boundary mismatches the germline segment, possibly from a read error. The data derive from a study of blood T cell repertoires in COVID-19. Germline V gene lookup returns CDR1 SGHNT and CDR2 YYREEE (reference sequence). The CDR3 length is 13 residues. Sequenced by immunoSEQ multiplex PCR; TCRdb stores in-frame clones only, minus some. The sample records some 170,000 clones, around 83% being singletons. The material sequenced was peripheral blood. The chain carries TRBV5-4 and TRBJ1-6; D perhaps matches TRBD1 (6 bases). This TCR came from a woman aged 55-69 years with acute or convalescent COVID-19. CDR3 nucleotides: TGTGCCAGCAGCTTGGTAGGGGCAGCAGGGGTCCTTTTT. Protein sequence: CASSLVGAAGVLF.